The 20 T cell receptor beta chains given below trace back to one sample, sequenced in a study of T cells in Graves' hyperthyroidism and ophthalmopathy. RNA transcripts were the template for amplifying TCR beta CDR3 regions. The HTBI primer set drove a first-round RT-PCR of the TCR CDR3. Each CDR3 protein gets one entry after TCRdb re-called the multiplex PCR reads with MiXCR. The sample has 600,000 or so distinct CDR3 sequences, under 60% seen once; the top ten hold 8% to 8.5%. Sequencing input: peripheral blood or thyroid tissue (not recorded which). The receptors come from a woman between 18 and 30 years old with Graves' hyperthyroidism.

This clonotype was counted only a few times. The rearrangement joins TRBV11-2 to TRBJ1-1; TRBD1 agrees at 10 bases. Germline CDR1 SGHAT, CDR2 FQNNGV. The CDR3 is 14 residues long. The J segment lost 4 bases and the V segment lost 10 bases, leaving 9 bases of the junction unmatched. The CDR3 spells CAIGGTGATTEAFF. DNA of the CDR3: TGTGCCATCGGCGGGACAGGGGCTACCACTGAAGCTTTCTTT.

This clonotype was picked up many times. The CDR3 DNA reads TGTGCCATCAGTGAAGGCTACACGAGCTCCTACGAGCAGTACTTC. Translation gives CAISEGYTSSYEQYF. The V and J genes are TRBV10-3 and TRBJ2-7; D is unclear. Trimming took off 3 bases at V and 0 bases at J, with 12 bases between the two ends. Germline values: CDR1 ENHRY, CDR2 SYGVKD. This CDR3 spans 15 amino acids.

CDR3 in amino acids: CASSRGTGGPETQYF. In DNA form, the CDR3 reads TGTGCCAGCAGCCGCGGGACAGGGGGGCCAGAGACCCAGTACTTC. The genes are TRBV7-2 and TRBJ2-5, with 11 positions matching TRBD1. The CDR3 contains 15 residues. V lost 5 bases to trimming and J lost 4 bases; unmatched junction nucleotides: 6. Germline CDR1 is SGHTA and CDR2 is FQGNSA.

This clonotype occurred a few times. The rearrangement links TRBV7-9 to TRBJ2-5, with D unclear. With the DNA end fitting TRBJ2-7 better, the J assignment may be wrong. The CDR3 has 15 amino acids. Germline values: CDR1 SEHNR, CDR2 FQNEAQ (reference sequence). The CDR3 coding sequence is TGTGCCAGCAGCTCAGCTAGACTGGTTTCCTACGAGCAGTACTTC. This encodes CASSSARLVSYEQYF.

A single count supports this clonotype. This chain connects TRBV7-9 to TRBJ1-6; D gene ambiguous. V shed 4 bases and J shed 1 base, with 17 bases lying between them. CDR1 SEHNR and CDR2 FQNEAQ come from the germline V gene (reference sequence). The length of the CDR3 is 18 residues. The CDR3 sequence is CASSSLGLAGSYNSPLHF. CDR3 coding DNA: TGTGCCAGCAGCTCCCTCGGGCTAGCGGGATCCTATAATTCACCCCTCCACTTT.

This clonotype was picked up a small number of times. V is TRBV7-2 and J is TRBJ2-3, with a weak D call TRBD2 (6 bases). Trimming shortened V by 7 bases and J by 0 bases, and 14 bases separated the two germline ends. The V gene's germline CDR1 is SGHTA and CDR2 FQGNSA. The CDR3 spans 15 residues. The CDR3 nucleotides are TGTGCCAGCATGTTTACTAGCTTGAGCACAGATACGCAGTATTTT. Its protein product is CASMFTSLSTDTQYF.

This clonotype has just a few counts. The chain has TRBV24-1 and TRBJ1-2; TRBD1 agrees at 7 bases. Per the germline V gene, CDR1 is KGHDR and CDR2 is SFDVKD. V shed 11 bases, J shed 7 bases, and the junction held 3 bases outside the gene matches. The CDR3 is made up of 10 amino acids. DNA of the CDR3: TGTGCCAAGACAGGGACTGGCTACACCTTC. Amino acid sequence: CAKTGTGYTF.

The chain links TRBV25-1 to TRBJ1-2; a weak D match, TRBD1 (6 bases). This CDR3 is 15 amino acids long. Per germline, CDR1 MGHDK and CDR2 SYGVNS. The V gene lost 6 bases and the J gene lost 4 bases, with 18 bases spanning the gap. CDR3 in amino acids: CASSLVTGLFYGYTF. DNA of the CDR3: TGTGCCAGCAGCTTGGTGACAGGCCTCTTCTATGGCTACACCTTC.

The chain has TRBV7-9 and TRBJ1-3, with TRBD1 as a possible D gene (5 bases). Germline V gene sequence: CDR1 SEHNR, CDR2 FQNEAQ (reference sequence). Deletions cut 6 bases from V and 0 bases from J, with 15 bases between. The CDR3 is made up of 16 amino acids. The CDR3 protein is CASSDSGQVSGNTIYF. The CDR3 DNA reads as TGTGCCAGCAGTGACTCAGGGCAGGTCTCTGGAAACACCATATATTTT.

In this sample, this clonotype turned up a few times. This chain uses TRBV20-1 with TRBJ2-5, with D possibly matching TRBD2 (6 bases). CDR3 length: 15 residues. In germline, CDR1 is DFQATT, CDR2 SNEGSKA (reference sequence). V was trimmed by 2 bases and J by 7 bases, leaving 20 bases between them. The CDR3 here is CSARSTGSGPGTQYF. The DNA for the CDR3 is TGCAGTGCTAGATCTACCGGGAGCGGACCGGGGACCCAGTACTTC.

The chain employs TRBV20-1 and TRBJ1-4, with 7 bases lining up with TRBD1. The CDR3 extends over 14 amino acids. The germline CDR1 and CDR2 sequences are DFQATT and SNEGSKA (reference sequence). V dropped 5 bases and J dropped 2; count of bases not matched to a gene: 5. CDR3 DNA: TGCAGTGCTCCTCGAGGGGGCACTAATGAAAAACTGTTTTTT. Translation: CSAPRGGTNEKLFF.

This clonotype was observed a few times. The J gene is TRBJ2-7, the V gene TRBV7-8, with D possibly called TRBD1 or TRBD2 (5 bases each). The germline V gene encodes CDR1 SGHVS and CDR2 FQNEAQ. The germline V and J ends were trimmed by 2 bases and 0 bases, with 20 bases remaining between them. The CDR3 runs to 18 residues. The CDR3 DNA sequence: TGTGCCAGCAGCTTATTGTGGGGCACGGGGTTCGGCTCCTACGAGCAGTACTTC. This sequence encodes CASSLLWGTGFGSYEQYF.

The chain couples TRBV5-1 to TRBJ1-1; no reliable D call. This CDR3 comprises 12 residues. Per the germline V gene, CDR1 is SGHRS and CDR2 is YFSETQ. V gave up 0 bases and J gave up 10 bases, with 10 bases separating them. The CDR3 spells CASSLDRGRAFF. CDR3 coding DNA: TGCGCCAGCAGCTTGGACCGGGGTAGAGCTTTCTTT. The variable domain in full, with the rest retrieved from reference TRBV5-1 and TRBJ1-1, is KAGVTQTPRYLIKTRGQQVTLSCSPISGHRSVSWYQQTPGQGLQFLFEYFSETQRNKGNFPGRFSGRQFSNSRSEMNVSTLELGDSALYLCASSLDRGRAFFGQGTRLTVV.

V gene TRBV7-2 combines with J gene TRBJ2-5, with 9 bases fitting TRBD2. The CDR3 is made up of 16 amino acids. After removal of 3 bases from V and 0 bases from J, the junction contained 5 bases not matched to a gene. In germline, CDR1 is SGHTA, CDR2 FQGNSA. The CDR3 sequence is CASSFLAGYYQETQYF. The DNA for the CDR3 is TGTGCCAGCAGCTTTCTAGCGGGGTACTACCAAGAGACCCAGTACTTC.

This clonotype was found a few times. The DNA for the CDR3 is TGTGCCAGCAGCTTCCGTTCTTTCGGGGAGACCCAGTACTTC. Its translation is CASSFRSFGETQYF. This chain links TRBV7-3 with TRBJ2-5; D call uncertain. Germline V lookup: CDR1 SGHTA, CDR2 FQGTGA. Trimming took off 3 bases at V and 5 bases at J, with 13 bases between the two ends. This CDR3 comprises 14 residues.

In regard to this clonotype: A read error is possible here, since a much larger clone lies one base away. The chain couples TRBV7-9 to TRBJ1-3; 7 bases fit TRBD1. The length of the CDR3 is 14 residues. Per germline, CDR1 SEHNR and CDR2 FQNEAQ (reference sequence). The CDR3 loop reads CASSRQGPGNTMYF. The CDR3 region has the DNA TGTGCCAGCAGCCGACAGGGCCCGGGAAACACCATGTATTTT.

The rearrangement joins TRBV7-9 to TRBJ2-7; maybe TRBD2 (5 bases). Germline V gene lookup returns CDR1 SEHNR and CDR2 FQNEAQ (reference sequence). The CDR3 is 14 residues long. Deletions cut 6 bases from V and 6 bases from J, with 18 bases between. The CDR3 is CASRASGTLGEQYF. In DNA, the CDR3 is TGTGCCAGCAGAGCAAGCGGAACCCTGGGCGAGCAGTACTTC.

There are many counts of this clonotype. This chain joins TRBV7-2 and TRBJ2-7, with D unresolved. Germline V gene lookup returns CDR1 SGHTA and CDR2 FQGNSA. The CDR3 covers 13 residues. Deletions cut 5 bases from V and 2 bases from J, with 10 bases between. This chain's CDR3 is CASSKTFAYEQYF. The CDR3, as DNA: TGTGCCAGCAGCAAGACTTTCGCCTACGAGCAGTACTTC.

V and J are TRBV24-1 and TRBJ1-1, with D uncertain. V dropped 1 base and J dropped 1 base, with 21 bases sitting between them. In germline, CDR1 is KGHDR, CDR2 SFDVKD. The CDR3 contains 19 residues. The CDR3 spells CATSDFHTILQSSNTEAFF. CDR3 DNA sequence: TGTGCCACCAGTGATTTCCATACAATACTACAGAGTTCGAACACTGAAGCTTTCTTT.

This clonotype showed up just once. A much larger clone lies one base from this, so it may be a read error. The chain has TRBV6-5 and TRBJ1-2; D is perhaps TRBD1 (6 bases). This CDR3 region has 15 residues. Germline V lookup: CDR1 MNHEY, CDR2 SVGAGI. This CDR3 reads CASSLVTGTNYGHTF. CDR3 nucleotide sequence: TGTGCCAGCAGCTTAGTTACAGGGACTAACTATGGCCACACCTTC.